Listed here are 4 T cell receptor beta chains from one sample, sequenced in a study of CD8+ T cells in alopecia areata (dated 2018 in TCRdb). Library generation was performed with the immunoSEQ multiplex PCR assay. RNA was extracted from all samples and reverse transcribed into cDNA as template for TCR sequencing. Sourced from immuneACCESS, this table was stored by TCRdb with only in-frame sequences that have V and J called. A share of the clones is absent; for the studies checked, an unresolved V gene accounts for under half, and the remainder has no known explanation. The sample table lists around 150,000 clones, less than 65% of them with a count of one. The biggest ten clones account for 36% of the sample. The sample consisted of CD8+ T cells sorted from blood. All receptors come from a human donor in good health.

This clone was seen a handful of times. This chain links TRBV2 with TRBJ2-4; D unresolved. V was trimmed by 6 bases and J by 0 bases, leaving 9 bases between them. CDR1 SNHLY and CDR2 FYNNEI come from the germline V gene. This CDR3 has 14 residues. The CDR3 coding sequence is TGTGCCAGCAGCCCCGAGCTAGCCAAAAACATTCAGTACTTC. Residues: CASSPELAKNIQYF. The full variable domain, completed using reference TRBV2 and TRBJ2-4, is EPEVTQTPSHQVTQMGQEVILRCVPISNHLYFYWYRQILGQKVEFLVSFYNNEISEKSEIFDDQFSVERPDGSNFTLKIRSTKLEDSAMYFCASSPELAKNIQYFGAGTRLSVL.

The rearrangement uses TRBV15 and TRBJ2-1; perhaps TRBD2 as D (6 bases). CDR3 length equals 14 residues. V lost 3 bases, J lost 4 bases, and 10 bases lay in between. Germline V lookup: CDR1 LNHNV, CDR2 YYDKDF (reference sequence). The CDR3: CATSSRRDYNEQFF. CDR3 coding DNA: TGTGCCACCAGCAGTCGGAGGGATTACAATGAGCAGTTCTTC.

Only one count was recorded for this clone. The chain carries TRBV4-2 and TRBJ2-1; the D gene is possibly TRBD2 (6 bases). Germline CDR1 is LGHNA and CDR2 is YNFKEQ. V dropped 1 base and J dropped 7 bases, with 11 bases sitting between them. There are 14 residues in the CDR3. The CDR3 DNA sequence: TGTGCCAGCAGCCAAGTAGGAAGCGGGAATGAGCAGTTCTTC. This sequence encodes CASSQVGSGNEQFF.

The J gene is TRBJ2-1, the V gene TRBV5-1, with D perhaps assigned TRBD1 or TRBD2 (5 bases each). The germline V gene encodes CDR1 SGHRS and CDR2 YFSETQ. Trimming took 0 bases from V and 8 from J, leaving 12 bases between them. This CDR3 region has 14 residues. The CDR3 DNA reads TGCGCCAGCAGCTTGGGGGACCATAGGGATGAGCAGTTCTTC. It yields the protein CASSLGDHRDEQFF. The whole variable domain, remainder taken from reference TRBV5-1 and TRBJ2-1, is KAGVTQTPRYLIKTRGQQVTLSCSPISGHRSVSWYQQTPGQGLQFLFEYFSETQRNKGNFPGRFSGRQFSNSRSEMNVSTLELGDSALYLCASSLGDHRDEQFFGPGTRLTVL.